The 22 T cell receptor beta chains presented below share a single source sample, sequenced in a study of HIV-infected patients and healthy controls (TCRdb year 2014). Libraries were constructed by 5' RACE. This sample was sequenced with an Illumina MiSeq. Using fastp at Q25 and MiXCR, TCRdb reprocessed the public reads and kept productive beta chains. Every entry covers one CDR3 protein and lists the most common genes and DNA from its rows. Present in this sample are about 70,000 distinct CDR3 sequences, less than 20% of which were seen just once. The ten largest clones represent less than 6% of the sample. Sequenced material: CD4+ T cells from blood. Receptors were obtained from a human donor in good health.

The chain is built from TRBV20-1 and TRBJ2-7, with 12 nucleotides matching TRBD1. The CDR3 is 16 residues long. V lost 1 base and J lost 3; bases outside the gene matches: 7. The germline gives CDR1 DFQATT, CDR2 SNEGSKA (reference sequence). CDR3: CSARGSGQGANYEQYF. The CDR3, as DNA: TGCAGTGCTAGAGGGTCGGGACAGGGGGCGAACTACGAGCAGTACTTC.

The chain has TRBV7-2 and TRBJ2-1, with TRBD1 matching over 9 bases. Losses at the gene ends were 5 bases for V and 8 bases for J; bases not matched to a gene: 13. CDR3 length: 16 residues. Germline CDR1 SGHTA, CDR2 FQGNSA. The CDR3 DNA follows: TGTGCCAGCAGCCCCCCCGGGACAGGGAGTAACCATGAGCAGTTCTTC. It translates to CASSPPGTGSNHEQFF.

The chain joins TRBV6-5 to TRBJ2-2; D perhaps matches TRBD1 (5 bases). Germline V gene sequence: CDR1 MNHEY, CDR2 SVGAGI. This CDR3 has 15 amino acids. V was shortened by 2 bases and J by 1 base, with 8 bases between the two germline ends. CDR3 nucleotide sequence: TGTGCCAGCAGTTACCGGACACTGAACACCGGGGAGCTGTTTTTT. Translation: CASSYRTLNTGELFF.

This clonotype was recorded a few times. V gene TRBV7-8 combines with J gene TRBJ2-5; the D gene could be TRBD1 or TRBD2 (7 bases each). This CDR3 comprises 17 residues. V was cut by 5 bases and J by 2 bases, with 21 bases left in between. The germline gives CDR1 SGHVS, CDR2 FQNEAQ. DNA for the CDR3: TGTGCCAGCAGCCCAGGGGGAGGGCGAGTAAGGCAAGAGACCCAGTACTTC. Its translation is CASSPGGGRVRQETQYF.

J is TRBJ2-5 and V is TRBV12-3 or TRBV12-4, with D possibly matching TRBD2 (6 bases). V lost 0 bases to trimming and J lost 1 base, with 9 bases between them. The CDR3 is made up of 15 amino acids. CDR3 sequence (DNA): TGTGCCAGCAGTTTAGCGGGGGGACCCCAAGAGACCCAGTACTTC. Its translation: CASSLAGGPQETQYF.

This clonotype was seen many times. The rearrangement links TRBV6-5 to TRBJ2-2, with D uncertain. The V gene's germline CDR1 is MNHEY and CDR2 SVGAGI. Trimming pared 6 bases from V and 4 bases from J, leaving 6 bases between. The CDR3 has 12 amino acids. CDR3 nucleotide sequence: TGTGCCAGCAGGCTGGGCACCGGGGAGCTGTTTTTT. Amino acids: CASRLGTGELFF.

This clonotype has a handful of counts. This chain's CDR3 is CASSPGGATNEKLFF. In nucleotides, the CDR3 is TGTGCCAGTTCCCCCGGGGGGGCAACTAATGAAAAACTGTTTTTT. The rearrangement uses TRBV3-1 and TRBJ1-4; weak D call: TRBD1 (5 bases). CDR1 is LGHDT, CDR2 YNNKEL, per germline (reference sequence). V lost 9 bases, J lost 0 bases, and 14 bases lay in between. The length of the CDR3 is 15 residues.

In the case of this clonotype: This could be a read error, since a much larger clone is one nucleotide away. V and J are TRBV5-1 and TRBJ2-5; TRBD1 agrees at 10 bases. CDR3 length: 16 residues. Germline CDR1 reads SGHRS; CDR2 reads YFSETQ. Unmatched junction bases numbered 3, after V lost 0 bases and J lost 1 base. CDR3 sequence reads: CASSLVGTGVQETQYF. CDR3 in DNA: TGCGCCAGCAGCTTGGTCGGGACAGGGGTCCAAGAGACCCAGTACTTC.

V and J are TRBV28 and TRBJ2-6, with D maybe TRBD1 (5 bases). V lost 7 bases and J lost 2, with 9 bases in between. Germline V gene sequence: CDR1 MDHEN, CDR2 SYDVKM. The CDR3 spans 14 residues. The CDR3 protein is CASTIGAGANVLTF. The CDR3 bases are TGTGCCAGCACCATAGGGGCTGGGGCCAACGTCCTGACTTTC.

This clonotype occurred a few times. V usage is TRBV11-2 and J usage is TRBJ1-2; D is undetermined. The germline CDR1 and CDR2 sequences are SGHAT and FQNNGV. The CDR3 is 13 amino acids. The germline V and J ends were trimmed by 2 bases and 1 base, with 5 bases remaining between them. The CDR3 region has the DNA TGTGCCAGCAGCTTAAGCCTTAACTATGGCTACACCTTC. This codes for CASSLSLNYGYTF.

V and J are TRBV7-7 and TRBJ1-1; the D is unclear. This CDR3 has 15 amino acids. Germline V lookup: CDR1 SSHAT, CDR2 FNYEAQ (reference sequence). Trimming took 1 base from V and 0 from J, leaving 9 bases between them. The CDR3 coding sequence is TGTGCCAGCAGCTTAGAGGGCATGTTGAACACTGAAGCTTTCTTT. Protein: CASSLEGMLNTEAFF.

V gene TRBV10-3 combines with J gene TRBJ1-5; TRBD1 might be the D (6 bases). The ends were cut back, 4 bases at V and 5 bases at J, with 12 bases in the middle. The CDR3 covers 14 residues. Looked up from germline, CDR1 is ENHRY and CDR2 is SYGVKD. As DNA, the CDR3 is TGTGCCATCAGTGCGGCGGGGGGCGATCAGCCCCAGCATTTT. This gives the protein CAISAAGGDQPQHF.

A remark on this clonotype: A much larger clone sits a single nucleotide away, making a read error possible. The gene calls are TRBV6-2 or TRBV6-3 and TRBJ2-1; D uncertain. Germline-derived CDR1 and CDR2 are MNHEY and SVGEGT. This CDR3 region has 11 residues. Trimming took off 2 bases at V and 6 bases at J, with 2 bases between the two ends. CDR3 in amino acids: CASSYSNEQFF. For the CDR3, the DNA is TGTGCCAGCAGTTACAGCAATGAGCAGTTCTTC.

The chain is built from TRBV19 and TRBJ1-1, with D unresolved. Looked up from germline, CDR1 is LNHDA and CDR2 is SQIVND (reference sequence). Trimming removed 0 bases at V and 7 bases at J, with 15 bases between. This CDR3 is 15 amino acids long. In nucleotides, the CDR3 is TGTGCCAGTAGTATAGATACCCCCAGGAGAGGTGAAGCTTTCTTT. Its translation is CASSIDTPRRGEAFF.

At least ten counts were recorded for this clonotype. CDR3 DNA sequence: TGTGCCAGCAGCCAAGTGCGGGGGAACACTGAAGCTTTCTTT. As protein: CASSQVRGNTEAFF. The chain has TRBV14 and TRBJ1-1; D gene unclear. The germline gives CDR1 SGHDN, CDR2 FVKESK. V was clipped by 1 base and J by 1 base, with 7 bases between them. The length of the CDR3 is 14 residues.

This clonotype appeared a few times. This chain links TRBV11-2 with TRBJ1-3; a possible D gene is TRBD1 (6 bases). The germline V and J ends were trimmed by 2 bases and 3 bases, with 11 bases remaining between them. This CDR3 contains 15 residues. Per the germline V gene, CDR1 is SGHAT and CDR2 is FQNNGV. The CDR3, as DNA: TGTGCCAGCAGCTTACGAGGGGGGTTTGGAAACACCATATATTTT. It codes for CASSLRGGFGNTIYF. Full variable domain (remainder filled in from reference TRBV11-2 and TRBJ1-3): EAGVAQSPRYKIIEKRQSVAFWCNPISGHATLYWYQQILGQGPKLLIQFQNNGVVDDSQLPKDRFSAERLKGVDSTLKIQPAKLEDSAVYLCASSLRGGFGNTIYFGEGSWLTVV.

This chain joins TRBV7-2 and TRBJ2-7, with D unclear. The germline CDR1 and CDR2 sequences are SGHTA and FQGNSA. Trimming left V 1 base short and J 7 bases short, with 17 bases between. The CDR3 is made up of 15 amino acids. CDR3 amino acids: CASSLVADPTGEQYF. CDR3 nucleotides: TGTGCCAGCAGCTTAGTGGCGGACCCTACTGGAGAGCAGTACTTC. The variable domain in full, with the rest retrieved from reference TRBV7-2 and TRBJ2-7, is GAGVSQSPSNKVTEKGKDVELRCDPISGHTALYWYRQSLGQGLEFLIYFQGNSAPDKSGLPSDRFSAERTGGSVSTLTIQRTQQEDSAVYLCASSLVADPTGEQYFGPGTRLTVT.

This clonotype was recorded a few times. This chain uses TRBV15 with TRBJ2-4; 10 bases are shared with TRBD2. The CDR3 length is 16 residues. J lost 0 bases, V lost 5 bases, and 4 bases had no gene match. Germline CDR1 LNHNV, CDR2 YYDKDF (reference sequence). CDR3 protein: CATSPRLAGAKNIQYF. DNA for the CDR3: TGTGCCACCAGCCCTCGACTAGCGGGAGCCAAAAACATTCAGTACTTC.

The chain joins TRBV19 to TRBJ2-5, with D possibly TRBD1 on 5 matching bases. There are 15 residues in the CDR3. V was cut by 3 bases and J by 2 bases, with 13 bases left in between. The germline V gene encodes CDR1 LNHDA and CDR2 SQIVND (reference sequence). CDR3 sequence (DNA): TGTGCCAGTAGTATCCCCGGCCAGGGACAAGAGACCCAGTACTTC. Amino acids: CASSIPGQGQETQYF.

There are a few counts of this clonotype. CDR3 nucleotide sequence: TGTGCCAGCAGCTTGGGGCCCAATCTCGGGCACAATGAGCAGTTCTTC. It translates to CASSLGPNLGHNEQFF. The V call is TRBV5-5, the J call TRBJ2-1; D uncertain. Germline V gene data show CDR1 as SGHKS and CDR2 as YYEKEE (reference sequence). Between the trimmed V and J ends, which lost 0 bases and 5 bases, there was a span of 15 bases. The CDR3 extends over 16 amino acids.

This clonotype has at least ten counts. This rearrangement joins TRBV7-2 to TRBJ2-5; 7 nucleotides line up with TRBD2. Trimming removed 5 bases from V and 2 bases from J; junction bases left unmatched: 8. This CDR3 has 15 amino acids. The germline V gene has CDR1 SGHTA and CDR2 FQGNSA. The CDR3 coding sequence is TGTGCCAGCAGCGCCAACCTAGCGGCGCAAGAGACCCAGTACTTC. It codes for CASSANLAAQETQYF.

V usage is TRBV7-9 and J usage is TRBJ2-5; 11 nucleotides line up with TRBD2. Germline lookup yields CDR1 SEHNR and CDR2 FQNEAQ (reference sequence). The CDR3 is 16 amino acids. The trim removed 3 bases at V and 4 bases at J, leaving 7 bases unmatched. The CDR3 loop reads CASSLSSGGAGETQYF. The CDR3 bases are TGTGCCAGCAGCTTGAGTAGCGGGGGGGCCGGAGAGACCCAGTACTTC.